Sequencing of this T cell receptor beta chain was carried out in a study of blood T cell repertoires in COVID-19. Whole-study context: In each case, the material was cDNA or gDNA derived from T cells, B-cell-depleted T cells, or PBMCs.

The data were produced by immunoSEQ multiplex PCR, yet TCRdb's version contains in-frame clones alone and is incomplete. In the table there are 250,000 to 350,000 clones, around 91% of which are singletons. From germline, CDR1 is LGHDT and CDR2 YNNKEL (reference sequence). V lost 4 bases and J lost 0, with 6 bases in between. The CDR3 contains 14 residues. The rearrangement uses TRBV3-1 (or the pseudogene TRBV3-2) and TRBJ1-4, with D perhaps matching TRBD1 (5 bases). This receptor was taken from a woman aged 18 to 35 with acute COVID-19. The specimen was PBMCs or T cells enriched from blood (not recorded which). In DNA, the CDR3 is TGTGCCAGCAGCCGCAGGGCAACTAATGAAAAACTGTTTTTT. Translation: CASSRRATNEKLFF.